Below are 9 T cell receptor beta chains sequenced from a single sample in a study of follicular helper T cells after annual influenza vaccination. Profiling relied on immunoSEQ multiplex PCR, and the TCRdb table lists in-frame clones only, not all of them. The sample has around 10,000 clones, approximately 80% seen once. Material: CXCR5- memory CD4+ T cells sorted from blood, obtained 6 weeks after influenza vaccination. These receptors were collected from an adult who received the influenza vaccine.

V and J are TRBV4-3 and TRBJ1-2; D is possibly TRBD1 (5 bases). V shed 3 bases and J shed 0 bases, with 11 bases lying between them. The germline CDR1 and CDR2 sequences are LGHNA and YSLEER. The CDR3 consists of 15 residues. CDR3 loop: CASSQWTQTNYGYTF. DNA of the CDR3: TGCGCCAGCAGCCAGTGGACACAGACTAACTATGGCTACACCTTC.

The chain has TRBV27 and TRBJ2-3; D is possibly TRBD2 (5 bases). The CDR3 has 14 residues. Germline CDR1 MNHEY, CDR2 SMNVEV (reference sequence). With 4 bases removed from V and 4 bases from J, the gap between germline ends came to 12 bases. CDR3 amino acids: CASSSDYWADTQYF. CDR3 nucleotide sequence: TGTGCCAGCAGTTCCGACTATTGGGCAGATACGCAGTATTTT.

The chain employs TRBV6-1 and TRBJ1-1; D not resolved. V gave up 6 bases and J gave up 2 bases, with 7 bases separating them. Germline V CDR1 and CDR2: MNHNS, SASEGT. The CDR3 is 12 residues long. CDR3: CASRLYNTEAFF. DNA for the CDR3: TGTGCCAGCAGGCTCTATAACACTGAAGCTTTCTTT.

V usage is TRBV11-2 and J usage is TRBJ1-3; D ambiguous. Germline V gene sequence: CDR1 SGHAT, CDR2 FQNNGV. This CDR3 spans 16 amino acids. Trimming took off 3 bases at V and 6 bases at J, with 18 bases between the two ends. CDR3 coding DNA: TGTGCCAGCAGCTTGACCCTCGGCATCCCGGCAAACACCATATATTTT. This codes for CASSLTLGIPANTIYF.

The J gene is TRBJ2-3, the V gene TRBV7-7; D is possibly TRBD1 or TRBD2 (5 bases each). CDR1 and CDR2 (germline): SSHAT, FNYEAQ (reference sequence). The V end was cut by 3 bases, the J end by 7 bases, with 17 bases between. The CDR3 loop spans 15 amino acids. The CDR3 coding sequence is TGTGCCAGCAGCTTTGACTCCGGGACCCAGTATACGCAGTATTTT. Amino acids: CASSFDSGTQYTQYF.

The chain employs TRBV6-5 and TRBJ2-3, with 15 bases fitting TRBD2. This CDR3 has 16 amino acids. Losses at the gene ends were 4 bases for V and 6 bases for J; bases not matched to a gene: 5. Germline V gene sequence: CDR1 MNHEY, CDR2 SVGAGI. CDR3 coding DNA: TGTGCCAGCAGTTGGACTAGCGGGGGGGCCACGGATACGCAGTATTTT. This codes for CASSWTSGGATDTQYF.

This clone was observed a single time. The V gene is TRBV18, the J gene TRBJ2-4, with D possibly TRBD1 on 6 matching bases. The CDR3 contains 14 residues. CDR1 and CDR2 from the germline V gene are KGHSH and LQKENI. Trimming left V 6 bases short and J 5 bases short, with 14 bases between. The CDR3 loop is CASSYTGSENIQYF. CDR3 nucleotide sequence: TGTGCCAGCTCCTACACAGGGTCGGAAAACATTCAGTACTTC. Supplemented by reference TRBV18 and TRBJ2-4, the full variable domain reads NAGVMQNPRHLVRRRGQEARLRCSPMKGHSHVYWYRQLPEEGLKFMVYLQKENIIDESGMPKERFSAEFPKEGPSILRIQQVVRGDSAAYFCASSYTGSENIQYFGAGTRLSVL.

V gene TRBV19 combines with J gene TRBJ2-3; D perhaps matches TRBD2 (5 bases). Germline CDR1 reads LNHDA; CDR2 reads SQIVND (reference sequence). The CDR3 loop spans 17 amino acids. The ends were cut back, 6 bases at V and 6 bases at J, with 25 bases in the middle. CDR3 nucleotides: TGTGCCAGTAGAGGCGCCGCCCGGGAACACACAAAGGATACGCAGTATTTT. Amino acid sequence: CASRGAAREHTKDTQYF.

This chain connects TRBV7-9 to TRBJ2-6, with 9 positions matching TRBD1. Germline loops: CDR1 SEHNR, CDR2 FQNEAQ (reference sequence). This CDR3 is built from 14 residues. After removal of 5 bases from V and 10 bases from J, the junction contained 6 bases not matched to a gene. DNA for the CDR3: TGTGCCAGCAGCGTCACGGGACAGGGTAACGTCCTGACTTTC. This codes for CASSVTGQGNVLTF.